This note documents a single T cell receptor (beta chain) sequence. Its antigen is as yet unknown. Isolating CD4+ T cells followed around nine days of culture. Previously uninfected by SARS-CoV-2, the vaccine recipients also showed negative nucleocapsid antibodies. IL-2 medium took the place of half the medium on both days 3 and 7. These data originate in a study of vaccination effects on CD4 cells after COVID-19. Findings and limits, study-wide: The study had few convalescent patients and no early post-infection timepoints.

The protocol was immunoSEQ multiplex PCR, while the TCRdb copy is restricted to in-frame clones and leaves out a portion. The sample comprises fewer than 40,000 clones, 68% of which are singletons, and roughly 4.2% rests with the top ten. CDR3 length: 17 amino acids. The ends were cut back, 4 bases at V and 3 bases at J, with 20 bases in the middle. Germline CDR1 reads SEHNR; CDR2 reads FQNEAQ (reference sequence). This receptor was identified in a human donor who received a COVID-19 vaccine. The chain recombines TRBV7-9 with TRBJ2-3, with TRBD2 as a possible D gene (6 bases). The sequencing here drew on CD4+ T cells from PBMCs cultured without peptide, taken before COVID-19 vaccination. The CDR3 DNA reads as TGTGCCAGCAGCTCGGTGGGGGGTCGGTTTGGAACAGATACGCAGTATTTT. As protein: CASSSVGGRFGTDTQYF.